The rows below give T cell receptor beta chains drawn from one sample of a study of cytomegalovirus exposure and HLA in healthy donors. The repertoire was sequenced with immunoSEQ multiplex PCR; TCRdb's copy has only in-frame clones and lacks some. The repertoire holds 85,000 to 100,000 clones, with 63% as singletons. Sample: PBMCs. These receptors were taken from a woman in her thirties in good health and CMV-seronegative. The CDR3 runs from the conserved cysteine through the conserved F or W. The order of the fields is J gene, V gene, clone size, CDR3 protein. The size field is filled for only some rows; it gives once, few, many or a size class.

>TRBJ1-4|TRBV5-1|-
CASSLERNEKLFF
>TRBJ2-7|TRBV12-5|-
CASGIGQNYEQYF
>TRBJ2-3|TRBV6-1|-
CASSPEGVTSGTKDF
>TRBJ2-3|TRBV2|few
CAGQRVDTQYF
>TRBJ2-7|TRBV4-3|-
CASSQEMVGDVVYEQYF
>TRBJ2-1|TRBV6-4|-
CASSDSGSRNEQFF
>TRBJ1-1|TRBV4-3|-
CASSQDGVNTEAFF
>TRBJ1-2|TRBV2|-
CASTRTPAANYGYTF
>TRBJ1-3|TRBV4-1|-
CASSQRGQGSGNTIYF
>TRBJ2-7|TRBV6-1|-
CASSSRSGAGYEQYF
>TRBJ2-7|TRBV7-2|-
CASSSRGYEQYF
>TRBJ2-5|TRBV11-3|-
CASSLGQQETQYF
>TRBJ2-7|TRBV6-1|once
CASSGLVDEQYF
>TRBJ1-2|TRBV10-3|-
CAISGTGNSDGYTF
>TRBJ2-3|TRBV5-4|-
CASSPRGQTEYLSTDTQYF
>TRBJ2-3|TRBV7-2|-
CASSSEAAGSTGTQYF
>TRBJ2-1|TRBV15|-
CATSRVGGSNNEQFF
>TRBJ2-7|TRBV7-3|-
CASSLEAGQTYEQYF
>TRBJ1-1|TRBV28|-
CASSLTATAEAFF
>TRBJ2-2|TRBV9|few
CASSAKPGQGSTGELFF
>TRBJ1-2|TRBV7-9|few
CASSLALGTGGYGYTF
>TRBJ1-2|TRBV7-2|-
CASSLTAGGVANYGYTF
>TRBJ2-7|TRBV19|few
CASSSRDSSYEQYF
>TRBJ1-1|TRBV6-1|-
CASSEAVRRGTEAFF
>TRBJ1-6|TRBV6-5|-
CASSWGGQANSPLHF
>TRBJ2-1|TRBV11-2|-
CASSLDRGSQFF
>TRBJ2-1|TRBV4-2|few
CASSPRGDEQFF
>TRBJ2-5|TRBV5-1|-
CASSLFETGGFLETQYF
>TRBJ1-2|TRBV2|-
CASSPRTGGNYGYTF
>TRBJ1-1|TRBV29-1|-
CSVQGARAFF
>TRBJ1-2|TRBV28|-
CASTRDGTGDVAAGYTF
>TRBJ1-2|TRBV12-5|-
CASGFGHQHGYTF
>TRBJ1-2|TRBV18|-
CASSSDRLSYGYTF
>TRBJ2-1|TRBV2|-
CASSQGGQPYNEQFF
>TRBJ2-7|TRBV5-8|-
CASSGNRYEQYF
>TRBJ1-2|TRBV5-1|-
CASAGTGGHAGYTF
>TRBJ1-3|TRBV5-1|-
CASSLRGETGNTIYF
>TRBJ2-1|TRBV6-5|-
CASRKSGGPNEQFF
>TRBJ1-4|TRBV5-6|-
CASSLSAGVGEKLFF
>TRBJ1-1|TRBV19|-
CASSRQGASDTEAFF
>TRBJ2-2|TRBV28|-
CASSFRQATGELFF
>TRBJ1-4|TRBV6-5|-
CASRLEGVNEKLFF
>TRBJ1-6|TRBV27|-
CASSLQGMNSPLHF
>TRBJ2-3|TRBV9|once
CASSNFGGGGDTQYF